This TCR beta chain was retrieved from a study of shared clonotypes between healthy human individuals. Study context: Each donor's CD8 memory used one plate, CD8 naive two, each CD4 subset three. The study, taken as a whole, reports: It was anticipated that sequencing depth would influence how many clonotypes donors shared.

This CDR3 is built from 16 residues. In germline, CDR1 is KGHSH, CDR2 LQKENI. V shed 0 bases and J shed 1 base, with 7 bases lying between them. Points on this clone: No antigen is known for it.

Sequencing was performed with immunoSEQ multiplex PCR; in TCRdb, only in-frame clones are kept and a portion is missing. The sample consists of roughly 2 million clones, about 95% of them appearing once. Positive CCR7 selection of CD45RO-negative cells yielded the naive CD8 cells, and terminally differentiated effector memory CD45RA+ cells were excluded. Participating donors were healthy, HIV-negative adults free of recent acute infections or vaccinations. The sample consisted of naive CD8+ T cells sorted from blood. The rearrangement uses TRBV18 and TRBJ2-6; D is ambiguous. The clonotype comes from a man younger than 35 in good health. In nucleotides, the CDR3 is TGTGCCAGCTCACCACCGGTGGGGTCTGGGGCCAACGTCCTGACTTTC. This sequence encodes CASSPPVGSGANVLTF.